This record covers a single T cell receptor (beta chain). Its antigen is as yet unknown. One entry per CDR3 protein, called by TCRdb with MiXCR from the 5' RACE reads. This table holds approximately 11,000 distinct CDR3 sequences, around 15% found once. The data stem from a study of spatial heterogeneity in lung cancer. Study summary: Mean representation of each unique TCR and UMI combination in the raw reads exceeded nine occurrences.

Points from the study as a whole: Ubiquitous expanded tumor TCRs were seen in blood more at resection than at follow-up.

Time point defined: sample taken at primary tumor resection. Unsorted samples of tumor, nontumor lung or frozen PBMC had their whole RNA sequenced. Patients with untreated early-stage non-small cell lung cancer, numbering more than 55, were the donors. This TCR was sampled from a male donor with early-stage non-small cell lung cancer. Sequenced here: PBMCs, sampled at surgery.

CDR3 sequence reads: CSATVGAGSNQPQHF. CDR3 DNA sequence: TGCAGTGCGACGGTTGGGGCTGGGAGCAATCAGCCCCAGCATTTT. The chain carries TRBV20-1 and TRBJ1-5, with D possibly matching TRBD1 (5 bases). The CDR3 totals 15 residues. Trimming stripped 6 bases from V and 1 base from J, with 16 bases between. From germline, CDR1 is DFQATT and CDR2 SNEGSKA (reference sequence).